Listed below are T cell receptor beta chains from one sample, sequenced in a study of shared clonotypes between healthy human individuals. Data came from immunoSEQ multiplex PCR; TCRdb stores just in-frame clones and leaves some out. This table has about 770,000 clones, just under 75% appearing once. Sequenced sample: memory CD4+ T cells sorted from blood. These TCRs come from a woman aged 25 to 39 in good health. Each CDR3 is given with its conserved first and last residue. The order of the fields is D gene, J gene, clone size, V gene, CDR3 protein, CDR3 DNA. The D gene is left open where the match is weak. A row's size may be missing; if present it is once, few, many or a size class.

D gene: TRBD2; J gene: TRBJ2-6; clone size: few; V gene: TRBV13; CDR3 protein: CASSVATLAGQFGANVLTF; CDR3 DNA: TGTGCCAGCAGCGTGGCAACACTAGCGGGACAGTTTGGGGCCAACGTCCTGACTTTC
D gene: .; J gene: TRBJ2-5; clone size: .; V gene: TRBV28; CDR3 protein: CASREWGSQETQYF; CDR3 DNA: TGTGCCAGCAGAGAATGGGGGTCTCAAGAGACCCAGTACTTC
D gene: TRBD1; J gene: TRBJ2-3; clone size: .; V gene: TRBV18; CDR3 protein: CASSPRQDRGRGDTQYF; CDR3 DNA: TGTGCCAGCTCACCTCGGCAAGACAGGGGGCGCGGAGATACGCAGTATTTT
D gene: .; J gene: TRBJ1-5; clone size: .; V gene: TRBV21-1; CDR3 protein: CASSSRRGALSNQPQHF; CDR3 DNA: TGTGCCAGCAGCAGTAGGAGGGGGGCTCTGAGCAATCAGCCCCAGCATTTT
D gene: .; J gene: TRBJ2-7; clone size: once; V gene: TRBV11-1; CDR3 protein: CASTESGAYEQYF; CDR3 DNA: TGTGCCAGCACCGAGTCCGGGGCCTACGAGCAGTACTTC
D gene: TRBD1; J gene: TRBJ2-7; clone size: .; V gene: TRBV9; CDR3 protein: CASSPRDRVTYEQYF; CDR3 DNA: TGTGCCAGCAGCCCCCGGGACAGGGTGACCTACGAGCAGTACTTC
D gene: TRBD1; J gene: TRBJ1-5; clone size: few; V gene: TRBV28; CDR3 protein: CASSLPPGQGFHQPQHF; CDR3 DNA: TGTGCCAGCAGTCTGCCTCCGGGACAGGGGTTCCATCAGCCCCAGCATTTT
D gene: .; J gene: TRBJ2-2; clone size: .; V gene: TRBV4-2; CDR3 protein: CASSQVWSSNTGELFF; CDR3 DNA: TGTGCCAGCAGCCAAGTGTGGTCTTCGAACACCGGGGAGCTGTTTTTT
D gene: .; J gene: TRBJ2-7; clone size: few; V gene: TRBV4-2; CDR3 protein: CASSQDRSYEQYF; CDR3 DNA: TGTGCCAGCAGCCAAGATCGCAGCTACGAGCAGTACTTC
D gene: TRBD1; J gene: TRBJ2-7; clone size: .; V gene: TRBV6-5; CDR3 protein: CASSKPRQGSHEQYF; CDR3 DNA: TGTGCCAGCAGCAAACCGAGACAGGGTTCCCACGAGCAGTACTTC
D gene: TRBD2; J gene: TRBJ2-1; clone size: .; V gene: TRBV4-1; CDR3 protein: CASSRSSSGSSYNEQFF; CDR3 DNA: TGCGCCAGCAGCCGATCATCTAGCGGGAGCTCCTACAATGAGCAGTTCTTC
D gene: .; J gene: TRBJ2-3; clone size: few; V gene: TRBV18; CDR3 protein: CASSKGGPSTDTQYF; CDR3 DNA: TGTGCCAGCTCCAAGGGCGGGCCTAGCACAGATACGCAGTATTTT
D gene: .; J gene: TRBJ2-2; clone size: few; V gene: TRBV6-1; CDR3 protein: CASSEGLIGHKGKNTGELFF; CDR3 DNA: TGTGCCAGCAGTGAAGGGCTAATAGGACATAAAGGGAAGAACACCGGGGAGCTGTTTTTT
D gene: TRBD1; J gene: TRBJ1-2; clone size: few; V gene: TRBV2; CDR3 protein: CASSGQGAHGYTF; CDR3 DNA: TGTGCCAGCAGTGGGCAGGGGGCGCATGGCTACACCTTC
D gene: .; J gene: TRBJ1-1; clone size: many; V gene: TRBV6-5; CDR3 protein: CASSYSGSRAVF; CDR3 DNA: TGTGCCAGCAGTTACTCGGGCAGCCGGGCGGTTTTT
D gene: TRBD1; J gene: TRBJ2-7; clone size: .; V gene: TRBV5-1; CDR3 protein: CASRGTVSYEQYF; CDR3 DNA: TGCGCCAGCAGAGGGACAGTCTCCTACGAGCAGTACTTC
D gene: .; J gene: TRBJ2-2; clone size: .; V gene: TRBV5-1; CDR3 protein: CASSSLGRNTGELFF; CDR3 DNA: TGCGCCAGCAGCAGCCTCGGACGGAACACCGGGGAGCTGTTTTTT
D gene: .; J gene: TRBJ1-1; clone size: few; V gene: TRBV18; CDR3 protein: CASSPGTTNTEAFF; CDR3 DNA: TGTGCCAGCTCACCAGGGACAACGAACACTGAAGCTTTCTTT
D gene: TRBD1; J gene: TRBJ1-4; clone size: many; V gene: TRBV19; CDR3 protein: CASSNPKTGDEKLFF; CDR3 DNA: TGTGCCAGTAGCAACCCAAAGACAGGGGATGAAAAACTGTTTTTT
D gene: .; J gene: TRBJ1-4; clone size: few; V gene: TRBV28; CDR3 protein: CASSSLGGINEKLFF; CDR3 DNA: TGTGCCAGCAGCTCCCTCGGGGGAATTAATGAAAAACTGTTTTTT
D gene: .; J gene: TRBJ2-7; clone size: .; V gene: TRBV4-1; CDR3 protein: CASSQENSEATSYEQYF; CDR3 DNA: TGCGCCAGCAGCCAAGAAAACTCCGAGGCCACCTCCTACGAGCAGTACTTC
D gene: .; J gene: TRBJ1-1; clone size: few; V gene: TRBV5-1; CDR3 protein: CASRPGVLNTEAFF; CDR3 DNA: TGCGCCAGCAGGCCAGGAGTTCTGAACACTGAAGCTTTCTTT
D gene: .; J gene: TRBJ1-3; clone size: .; V gene: TRBV2; CDR3 protein: CASRRQSSSGNTIYF; CDR3 DNA: TGTGCCAGCAGAAGACAGTCCTCCTCTGGAAACACCATATATTTT
D gene: .; J gene: TRBJ2-7; clone size: once; V gene: TRBV11-1; CDR3 protein: CASSPRSIHYEQYF; CDR3 DNA: TGTGCCAGCAGCCCTAGGAGTATCCATTACGAGCAGTACTTC
D gene: TRBD2; J gene: TRBJ2-1; clone size: .; V gene: TRBV25-1; CDR3 protein: CASSPEGGSLYNEQFF; CDR3 DNA: TGTGCCAGCAGCCCCGAGGGCGGGAGCCTCTACAATGAGCAGTTCTTC
D gene: TRBD1; J gene: TRBJ2-1; clone size: .; V gene: TRBV19; CDR3 protein: CASSIDEGAVEQFF; CDR3 DNA: TGTGCCAGTAGTATAGATGAGGGGGCGGTTGAGCAGTTCTTC
D gene: .; J gene: TRBJ2-7; clone size: .; V gene: TRBV7-9; CDR3 protein: CASSLGLHTYEQYF; CDR3 DNA: TGTGCCAGCAGCCTGGGACTTCATACCTACGAGCAGTACTTC
D gene: .; J gene: TRBJ2-1; clone size: .; V gene: TRBV5-1; CDR3 protein: CASSHPVAGSNEQFF; CDR3 DNA: TGCGCCAGCAGCCACCCGGTCGCTGGTAGTAATGAGCAGTTCTTC
D gene: TRBD2; J gene: TRBJ2-3; clone size: .; V gene: TRBV5-6; CDR3 protein: CASSFLLASGLTDTQYF; CDR3 DNA: TGTGCCAGCAGCTTCCTGTTGGCTAGCGGACTCACAGATACGCAGTATTTT
D gene: TRBD1; J gene: TRBJ1-4; clone size: few; V gene: TRBV6-1; CDR3 protein: CASRGQANEKLFF; CDR3 DNA: TGTGCCAGCAGGGGACAGGCTAATGAAAAACTGTTTTTT
D gene: .; J gene: TRBJ2-1; clone size: few; V gene: TRBV9; CDR3 protein: CASSVGGLEGEQFF; CDR3 DNA: TGTGCCAGCAGCGTAGGGGGGTTGGAGGGTGAGCAGTTCTTC
D gene: .; J gene: TRBJ2-5; clone size: .; V gene: TRBV2; CDR3 protein: CASISVTPGGTQYF; CDR3 DNA: TGTGCCAGCATCTCGGTGACCCCCGGCGGGACCCAGTACTTC
D gene: TRBD2; J gene: TRBJ2-1; clone size: .; V gene: TRBV27; CDR3 protein: CASGSWTSGSNEQFF; CDR3 DNA: TGTGCCAGCGGATCCTGGACTAGCGGGAGTAATGAGCAGTTCTTC
D gene: .; J gene: TRBJ2-5; clone size: .; V gene: TRBV4-2; CDR3 protein: CASSRDGGEGGETQYF; CDR3 DNA: TGTGCCAGCAGCCGAGATGGGGGCGAGGGCGGGGAGACCCAGTACTTC
D gene: TRBD1; J gene: TRBJ2-3; clone size: .; V gene: TRBV7-8; CDR3 protein: CASSPGQITDTQYF; CDR3 DNA: TGTGCCAGCAGCCCGGGACAGATCACAGATACGCAGTATTTT
D gene: .; J gene: TRBJ2-7; clone size: .; V gene: TRBV18; CDR3 protein: CASSPSLGPNYEQYF; CDR3 DNA: TGTGCCAGCTCACCCTCACTGGGGCCTAACTACGAGCAGTACTTC
D gene: .; J gene: TRBJ2-1; clone size: .; V gene: TRBV6-6; CDR3 protein: CASSYSSQGGDEQFF; CDR3 DNA: TGTGCCAGCAGTTACTCGAGCCAGGGTGGCGATGAGCAGTTCTTC